Presented here are 19 T cell receptor beta chains from one specimen sequenced in a study of quantifying T cell responses using KT2 cells. At the level of the study: cDNA was made from DNase-treated RNA using alpha and beta constant primers.

An oligo carrying a UMI was ligated to the cDNA 3' end. An equimolar mix of RC1.1 and RC1.2 primed the beta chain across TRBC1 and TRBC2. A single record per CDR3 protein comes from TCRdb applying MiXCR to the UMI-ligation and nested PCR reads. The sample records approximately 41,000 distinct CDR3 sequences, about 17% being singletons. Source material: PBMCs spiked with cells of the T cell clone KT2. The source is a human donor.

V and J are TRBV30 and TRBJ1-1; no clear D gene. Germline CDR1 reads GTSNPN; CDR2 reads SVGIG (reference sequence). Trimming took 4 bases from V and 1 from J, leaving 19 bases between them. The CDR3 has 16 amino acids. The CDR3 protein is CAWIKFWTESNTEAFF. CDR3 nucleotide sequence: TGTGCCTGGATCAAATTTTGGACGGAGTCGAACACTGAAGCTTTCTTT.

The sample holds a few counts of this clonotype. The V and J genes are TRBV2 and TRBJ2-1; 7 bases align to TRBD2. The CDR3 loop spans 16 amino acids. V dropped 4 bases and J dropped 4; count of bases not matched to a gene: 10. The germline CDR1 and CDR2 sequences are SNHLY and FYNNEI. The CDR3 sequence: CASSAKGLPPYNEQFF. The CDR3 DNA reads TGTGCCAGCAGTGCCAAGGGACTACCCCCTTACAATGAGCAGTTCTTC.

The chain carries TRBV20-1 and TRBJ2-7, with a possible D match to TRBD1 (7 bases). The CDR3 has 13 residues. CDR1 and CDR2 from the germline V gene are DFQATT and SNEGSKA (reference sequence). V dropped 6 bases and J dropped 3 bases, with 15 bases sitting between them. The CDR3: CSASRDSNYEQYF. The CDR3 nucleotides read TGCAGTGCGTCGCGGGACAGTAACTACGAGCAGTACTTC.

Ten or more counts support this clonotype. This rearrangement joins TRBV7-3 to TRBJ2-1; D not resolved. The CDR3 loop spans 15 amino acids. The germline V and J ends were trimmed by 4 bases and 6 bases, with 16 bases remaining between them. In germline, CDR1 is SGHTA, CDR2 FQGTGA. The CDR3 nucleotides are TGTGCCAGCAGCTATCCCGGTCGGTTCGGCAATGAGCAGTTCTTC. Amino acid sequence: CASSYPGRFGNEQFF. The variable domain in full, completed from reference TRBV7-3 and TRBJ2-1, reads GAGVSQTPSNKVTEKGKYVELRCDPISGHTALYWYRQSLGQGPEFLIYFQGTGAADDSGLPNDRFFAVRPEGSVSTLKIQRTERGDSAVYLCASSYPGRFGNEQFFGPGTRLTVL.

The sample holds a few counts of this clonotype. V usage is TRBV25-1 and J usage is TRBJ2-1; 10 bases line up with TRBD2. V gave up 4 bases and J gave up 8 bases; unmatched junction bases: 5. CDR1 is MGHDK, CDR2 SYGVNS, per germline. This CDR3 is built from 14 residues. The CDR3 DNA sequence: TGTGCCAGCAGTGGGTCTAGCGGGAGCTATGAGCAGTTCTTC. It specifies CASSGSSGSYEQFF.

This clonotype was recorded many times. The rearrangement joins TRBV20-1 to TRBJ2-3; maybe TRBD2 (6 bases). Germline CDR1 DFQATT, CDR2 SNEGSKA (reference sequence). Trimming cost V 6 bases and J 2 bases, with 12 bases left between them. The CDR3 covers 13 residues. CDR3 region: CSAPDYLTDTQYF. CDR3 sequence (DNA): TGCAGTGCCCCGGACTACCTCACAGATACGCAGTATTTT.

This clonotype was seen more than once but under ten times. This chain links TRBV20-1 with TRBJ1-2; 8 positions match TRBD1. The V gene's germline CDR1 is DFQATT and CDR2 SNEGSKA (reference sequence). CDR3 size: 14 residues. Unmatched junction bases numbered 11, after V lost 8 bases and J lost 3 bases. The CDR3 reads CSPSAPGGDYGYTF. The CDR3 region has the DNA TGCAGTCCTTCCGCCCCAGGGGGCGACTATGGCTACACCTTC.

This chain joins TRBV20-1 and TRBJ2-7; 7 bases line up with TRBD1. Germline CDR1 DFQATT, CDR2 SNEGSKA (reference sequence). CDR3 length equals 13 residues. V lost 5 bases to trimming and J lost 9 bases; unmatched junction nucleotides: 13. Written as DNA, the CDR3 is TGCAGTGCTCCATCGACAGGGCCACGAGGGCAGTACTTC. Translating it yields CSAPSTGPRGQYF.

This clonotype was detected many times. The rearrangement links TRBV20-1 to TRBJ1-5, with D perhaps TRBD1 (5 bases). V was trimmed by 1 base and J by 3 bases, leaving 10 bases between them. Germline V lookup: CDR1 DFQATT, CDR2 SNEGSKA (reference sequence). The CDR3 is 14 amino acids. CDR3 bases: TGCAGTGCTAGAGGCAGGGTCGACAATCAGCCCCAGCATTTT. Translated, it gives CSARGRVDNQPQHF.

The CDR3 loop is CSARGGSMNTEAFF. The CDR3 DNA sequence: TGCAGTGCCCGTGGGGGGAGTATGAACACTGAAGCTTTCTTT. The chain links TRBV20-1 to TRBJ1-1, with D perhaps matching TRBD1 (5 bases). In germline, CDR1 is DFQATT, CDR2 SNEGSKA (reference sequence). This CDR3 is 14 amino acids long. Trimming removed 6 bases at V and 0 bases at J, with 14 bases between.

The sample holds many counts of this clonotype. Here the CDR3 reads CASSLGGGNQPQHF. The DNA of the CDR3 is TGTGCCAGCAGTTTAGGGGGTGGGAATCAGCCCCAGCATTTT. The chain links TRBV12-3 or TRBV12-4 to TRBJ1-5; D remains unclear. V was clipped by 1 base and J by 4 bases, with 8 bases between them. The CDR3 loop spans 14 amino acids.

There are many counts of this clonotype. The V call is TRBV6-4, the J call TRBJ2-7, with D maybe TRBD1 (6 bases). Trimming left V 5 bases short and J 0 bases short, with 11 bases between. This CDR3 has 14 amino acids. The germline V gene has CDR1 MRHNA and CDR2 SNTAGT. The CDR3 loop is CASSLTGYSYEQYF. CDR3 bases: TGTGCCAGCAGTTTGACAGGTTACTCCTACGAGCAGTACTTC.

This clonotype was seen more than once but under ten times. The rearrangement joins TRBV4-1 to TRBJ2-6, with TRBD1 identical over 8 bases. Per the germline V gene, CDR1 is MGHRA and CDR2 is YSYEKL. The CDR3 is 17 residues long. Losses at the gene ends were 4 bases for V and 0 bases for J; bases not matched to a gene: 5. The CDR3 sequence: CASSPGQAFSGANVLTF. DNA of the CDR3: TGCGCCAGCAGCCCGGGACAGGCATTCTCTGGGGCCAACGTCCTGACTTTC.

The V and J genes are TRBV29-1 and TRBJ2-5, with TRBD2 matching 7 bases. From germline, CDR1 is SQVTM and CDR2 ANQGSEA. The CDR3 sequence is 14 residues long. The V gene end was trimmed by 7 bases and the J gene end by 2 bases; junction bases not matched to a gene: 10. The CDR3 coding sequence is TGCAGCGCCCAGTTTGGGGGGGGGCAAGAGACCCAGTACTTC. Its protein is CSAQFGGGQETQYF.

This clonotype showed up many times. The DNA of the CDR3 is TGCAGTGCTAGATCTATAGCGGGGGGGCTGAACAATGAGCAGTTCTTC. It translates to CSARSIAGGLNNEQFF. The V gene is TRBV20-1, the J gene TRBJ2-1; 11 bases line up with TRBD2. The CDR3 length is 16 residues. V lost 2 bases and J lost 5; bases outside the gene matches: 8. Germline V gives CDR1 DFQATT, CDR2 SNEGSKA (reference sequence).

Ten or more counts support this clonotype. The chain joins TRBV6-5 to TRBJ2-1; 12 positions match TRBD2. The CDR3 contains 15 residues. J was trimmed by 6 bases and V by 6 bases; bases with no gene match: 6. CDR1 is MNHEY, CDR2 SVGAGI, per germline. CDR3 amino acids: CASSSLAGGLNEQFF. In DNA form, the CDR3 reads TGTGCCAGCAGCTCGCTAGCGGGAGGGCTCAATGAGCAGTTCTTC.

The DNA of the CDR3 is TGTGCCAGCAGCTTGGGACTACCGACTTACTCCTACGAGCAGTACTTC. Its protein product is CASSLGLPTYSYEQYF. V and J are TRBV11-2 and TRBJ2-7; 7 nucleotides agree with TRBD2. V lost 3 bases to trimming and J lost 0 bases; unmatched junction nucleotides: 8. CDR1 is SGHAT and CDR2 is FQNNGV in the germline V gene. This CDR3 region has 16 residues.

This clonotype appeared a few times. V gene TRBV28 combines with J gene TRBJ2-1, with D perhaps TRBD2 (6 bases). The CDR3 length is 16 residues. Per germline, CDR1 MDHEN and CDR2 SYDVKM. Trimming pared 3 bases from V and 7 bases from J, leaving 19 bases between. The DNA of the CDR3 is TGTGCCAGCAGTTTCAGCCTAGCGTCAAGCGGGAATGAGCAGTTCTTC. This translates into CASSFSLASSGNEQFF.

The table lists this clonotype with a few counts. CDR3 bases: TGTGCCAGCAGTTTGTATCTCCAAGAGACCCAGTACTTC. This translates into CASSLYLQETQYF. This chain joins TRBV12-3 or TRBV12-4 and TRBJ2-5, with no clear D. CDR3 length equals 13 residues. Trimming stripped 3 bases from V and 1 base from J, with 6 bases between.